A selection of T cell receptor beta chains follows, all from one sample in a study of blood T cell repertoires in COVID-19. Profiled with immunoSEQ multiplex PCR; TCRdb holds only in-frame clones, not every one. Of 190,000 or so clones in the sample, around 83% are singletons; the top ten hold approximately 2.9%. Sequencing used peripheral blood. The receptors were gathered from a man aged 45-65 years with active or convalescent COVID-19. The CDR3 runs from the conserved cysteine through the conserved F or W. D genes are given only for firm matches. A clone size is listed for some rows: how often the clone was seen (once, few, many), or a class if it is expanded.

D gene	V gene	J gene	clone size	CDR3 DNA	CDR3 protein
.	TRBV27	TRBJ1-5	.	TGTGCCAGCAGAGACAGACTTAATCAGCCCCAGCATTTT	CASRDRLNQPQHF
TRBD1	TRBV19	TRBJ1-1	.	TGTGCCAGTAGTGATACAGGGGGGAACACTGAAGCTTTCTTT	CASSDTGGNTEAFF
.	TRBV7-2	TRBJ2-1	few	TGTGCCAGCAGCCAACCGGGAGCGGGTGAGCAGTTCTTC	CASSQPGAGEQFF
.	TRBV5-4	TRBJ2-3	.	TGTGCCAGCAGCCCCTGGACTAGTCGACAGGGGGATACGCAGTATTTT	CASSPWTSRQGDTQYF
.	TRBV5-5	TRBJ1-6	once	TGTGCCAGCAGCTTGGGCCTGAGCTCCTATAATTCACCCCTCCACTTT	CASSLGLSSYNSPLHF
TRBD1	TRBV5-4	TRBJ1-1	.	TGTGCCAGCAGCTTGGTGCCCAGGGGGCGGACTGAAGCTTTCTTT	CASSLVPRGRTEAFF
TRBD1	TRBV19	TRBJ1-5	.	TGTGCCAGTAGTACAGGGACAGGGCATAGCCAGCCCCAGCATTTT	CASSTGTGHSQPQHF
.	TRBV7-9	TRBJ2-5	.	TGTGCCAGCAGCCCCAGGGAGACCCAGTACTTC	CASSPRETQYF
.	TRBV7-3	TRBJ1-2	.	TGTGCCAGCAGCCCGACCGGGGGGCAGGACTATGGCTACACCTTC	CASSPTGGQDYGYTF
TRBD1	TRBV9	TRBJ2-1	once	TGTGCCAGCAGCGTGGGCGGACAGGGAGGCTACAATGAGCAGTTCTTC	CASSVGGQGGYNEQFF
.	TRBV6-6	TRBJ1-5	.	TGTGCCAGCAGTTACTCGGCGCCCCGGGGCAATCAGCCCCAGCATTTT	CASSYSAPRGNQPQHF
.	TRBV9	TRBJ1-2	few	TGTGCCAGCAGCGTAGAATTTGGGCAGGGAGGCGGCTACACCTTC	CASSVEFGQGGGYTF
TRBD1	TRBV6-5	TRBJ2-3	.	TGTGCCAGCAAGGGGGCGGGCACAGATACGCAGTATTTT	CASKGAGTDTQYF
.	TRBV6-5	TRBJ1-1	.	TGTGCCAGCTATGAGGGTGTTTTCACTGAAGCTTTCTTT	CASYEGVFTEAFF
.	TRBV7-2	TRBJ1-2	.	TGTGCCAGCAGCTTATCTTTCTATGGCTACACCTTC	CASSLSFYGYTF
TRBD1	TRBV28	TRBJ1-4	.	TGTGCCAGCGAAAGGACAGGCGAGGGAAATGAAAAACTGTTTTTT	CASERTGEGNEKLFF
.	TRBV4-3	TRBJ1-2	once	TGCGCCAGCAGCCAACTTGGCTCAGCTAACTATGGCTACACCTTC	CASSQLGSANYGYTF
.	TRBV5-4	TRBJ2-1	.	TGTGCCAGCAGCTTGGGACAGGACGTAACCTACAATGAGCAGTTCTTC	CASSLGQDVTYNEQFF
.	TRBV6-2/TRBV6-3	TRBJ1-1	.	TGTGCCAGCAGTTCACCGGGACAATCCACTGAAGCTTTCTTT	CASSSPGQSTEAFF
.	TRBV24-1	TRBJ2-5	once	TGTGCCACCAGTGAAGAGCGGGCCCAAGAGACCCAGTACTTC	CATSEERAQETQYF
TRBD1	TRBV28	TRBJ1-1	.	TGTGCCAGCACTTGGGACAGGTCTGCTGAAGCTTTCTTT	CASTWDRSAEAFF
.	TRBV19	TRBJ2-4	.	TGTGCCACCGCCCCAGGGAACGCCAAAAACATTCAGTACTTC	CATAPGNAKNIQYF
.	TRBV28	TRBJ2-3	.	TGTGCCAGCAGCCCCCCCGGTCGAACGCAGTATTTT	CASSPPGRTQYF
.	TRBV18	TRBJ2-7	.	TGTGCCAGCTCACCACCTGCTAGGGGCGAGCAGTACTTC	CASSPPARGEQYF
.	TRBV27	TRBJ1-2	.	TGTGCCAGCAGTTCTGGCACCCCCCCTGGCTACACCTTC	CASSSGTPPGYTF
TRBD1	TRBV10-2	TRBJ2-5	.	TGCGCCAGCAGACAGGGGGAAGTGGAGGGAAAAGAGACCCAGTACTTC	CASRQGEVEGKETQYF
TRBD2	TRBV7-2	TRBJ2-7	.	TGTGCCAGCAGCTCCCCCGGGACTAGCGACTCCTACGAGCAGTACTTC	CASSSPGTSDSYEQYF
.	TRBV3-1/TRBV3-2	TRBJ1-1	.	TGTGCCAGCAGCCAAGTTAGTGGGGGGGCCGAAGCTTTCTTT	CASSQVSGGAEAFF